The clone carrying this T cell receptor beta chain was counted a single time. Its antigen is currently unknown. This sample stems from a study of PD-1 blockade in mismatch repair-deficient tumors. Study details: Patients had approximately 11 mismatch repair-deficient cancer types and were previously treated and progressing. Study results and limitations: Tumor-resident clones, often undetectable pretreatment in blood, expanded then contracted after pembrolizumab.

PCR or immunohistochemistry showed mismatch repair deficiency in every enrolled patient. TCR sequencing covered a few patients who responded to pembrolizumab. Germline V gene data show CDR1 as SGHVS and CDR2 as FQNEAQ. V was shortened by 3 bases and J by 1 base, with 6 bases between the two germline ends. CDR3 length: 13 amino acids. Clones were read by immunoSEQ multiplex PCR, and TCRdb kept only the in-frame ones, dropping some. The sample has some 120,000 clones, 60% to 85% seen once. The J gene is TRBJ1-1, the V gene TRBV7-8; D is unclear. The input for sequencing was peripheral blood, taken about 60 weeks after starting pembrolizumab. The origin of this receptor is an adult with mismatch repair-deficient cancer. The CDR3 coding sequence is TGTGCCAGCAGCTTTGGCAGGAACACTGAAGCTTTCTTT. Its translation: CASSFGRNTEAFF. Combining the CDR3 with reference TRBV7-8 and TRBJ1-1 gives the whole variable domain GAGVSQSPRYKVAKRGQDVALRCDPISGHVSLFWYQQALGQGPEFLTYFQNEAQLDKSGLPSDRFFAERPEGSVSTLKIQRTQQEDSAVYLCASSFGRNTEAFFGQGTRLTVV.